The 14 T cell receptor beta chains reported below all come from one sample, sequenced in a study of blood T cell repertoires in COVID-19. Data came from immunoSEQ multiplex PCR; TCRdb stores just in-frame clones and leaves some out. Of a few hundred thousand clones in the sample, 65% to 85% were seen once. Sequences were obtained from peripheral blood. These receptors all stem from a human donor in a cohort sampled during active COVID-19.

This rearrangement joins TRBV28 to TRBJ2-3; D gene uncertain. The CDR3 contains 12 residues. Trimming removed 8 bases from V and 4 bases from J, with 10 bases in between. The V gene's germline CDR1 is MDHEN and CDR2 SYDVKM. CDR3 loop: CASSYHPDTQYF. CDR3 sequence (DNA): TGTGCCAGCTCCTACCACCCAGATACGCAGTATTTT.

This clone was recorded only once. The V and J genes are TRBV5-1 and TRBJ1-1, with D uncertain. This CDR3 spans 14 amino acids. Germline V lookup: CDR1 SGHRS, CDR2 YFSETQ. Trimming took 0 bases from V and 6 from J, leaving 12 bases between them. This CDR3 reads CASSLDPGKSEAFF. As DNA, the CDR3 is TGCGCCAGCAGCTTGGATCCGGGTAAGTCTGAAGCTTTCTTT.

The rearrangement joins TRBV5-4 to TRBJ2-5, with 8 nucleotides matching TRBD2. CDR1 and CDR2 (germline): SGHNT, YYREEE (reference sequence). V lost 4 bases, J lost 4 bases, and 6 bases stayed unmatched. The CDR3 is 14 residues long. CDR3 nucleotide sequence: TGTGCCAGCAGCCTCCGGGGGGGCCCAGAGACCCAGTACTTC. It codes for CASSLRGGPETQYF.

V usage is TRBV11-3 and J usage is TRBJ2-3; D may be TRBD2 (5 bases). The germline V and J ends were trimmed by 2 bases and 0 bases, with 9 bases remaining between them. The CDR3 length is 15 residues. Germline loops: CDR1 SGHNT, CDR2 YENEEA. The CDR3 DNA follows: TGTGCCAGCAGCTTAAGAGGGATTAGCACAGATACGCAGTATTTT. Translation: CASSLRGISTDTQYF. Together with reference TRBV11-3 and TRBJ2-3, the CDR3 gives the full variable domain: EAGVVQSPRYKIIEKKQPVAFWCNPISGHNTLYWYLQNLGQGPELLIRYENEEAVDDSQLPKDRFSAERLKGVDSTLKIQPAELGDSAVYLCASSLRGISTDTQYFGPGTRLTVL.

This clone was counted a single time. This sequence joins TRBV7-9 and TRBJ1-2; 9 bases fit TRBD1. V trimming: 4 bases; J trimming: 2 bases; junction bases outside the gene matches: 5. The CDR3 extends over 15 amino acids. Per germline, CDR1 SEHNR and CDR2 FQNEAQ (reference sequence). In DNA form, the CDR3 reads TGTGCCAGCAGCTCCGGACAGGGGCGAAACTATGGCTACACCTTC. Protein sequence: CASSSGQGRNYGYTF.

The genes are TRBV28 and TRBJ2-7; 11 bases match TRBD1. J gave up 4 bases and V 5 bases, and 7 bases lay outside the gene matches. The CDR3 totals 15 residues. Germline V lookup: CDR1 MDHEN, CDR2 SYDVKM. CDR3 protein: CASSTWTGGAYEQYF. The CDR3 nucleotides are TGTGCCAGCAGTACCTGGACAGGGGGCGCATACGAGCAGTACTTC.

V gene TRBV30 combines with J gene TRBJ2-2, with 8 bases fitting TRBD2. The CDR3 runs to 15 residues. With 2 bases clipped from V and 5 bases from J, the junction kept 7 bases outside the gene matches. The germline CDR1 and CDR2 sequences are GTSNPN and SVGIG (reference sequence). In DNA form, the CDR3 reads TGTGCCTGGAGTAGGCGGGGGGTGAGGACCGGGGAGCTGTTTTTT. This gives the protein CAWSRRGVRTGELFF.

This clone was observed a few times. The chain recombines TRBV28 with TRBJ2-7; 9 positions match TRBD1. The CDR3 has 15 residues. The J segment lost 1 base and the V segment lost 5 bases, leaving 6 bases of the junction unmatched. CDR1 and CDR2 from the germline V gene are MDHEN and SYDVKM. The CDR3 region is CASSPLGTGSYEQYF. The CDR3 DNA reads as TGTGCCAGCAGTCCGCTCGGGACAGGGTCCTACGAGCAGTACTTC.

The chain is built from TRBV7-9 and TRBJ1-2; weak D call: TRBD1 (6 bases). V lost 6 bases and J 5 bases, leaving 13 bases between the germline ends. The CDR3 is made up of 13 amino acids. Germline CDR1 SEHNR, CDR2 FQNEAQ (reference sequence). CDR3 DNA: TGTGCCAGCAGACTCCACGGACAGTATGGCTACACCTTC. Translating gives CASRLHGQYGYTF. The full variable domain, in which reference TRBV7-9 and TRBJ1-2 provide the parts outside the CDR3, is DTGVSQNPRHKITKRGQNVTFRCDPISEHNRLYWYRQTLGQGPEFLTYFQNEAQLEKSRLLSDRFSAERPKGSFSTLEIQRTEQGDSAMYLCASRLHGQYGYTFGSGTRLTVV.

This chain connects TRBV29-1 to TRBJ1-1; D gene unclear. Trimming stripped 7 bases from V and 7 bases from J, with 10 bases between. Germline CDR1 and CDR2: SQVTM and ANQGSEA. This CDR3 region has 10 residues. CDR3 sequence (DNA): TGCAGCGCTGGGAGTAATGAAGCTTTCTTT. It translates to CSAGSNEAFF.

For the CDR3, the DNA is TGTGCCAGCAGTCACACCGGGACAGGACTCTATGGCTACACCTTC. Residues: CASSHTGTGLYGYTF. The genes are TRBV6-6 and TRBJ1-2; 8 bases fit TRBD1. This CDR3 has 15 amino acids. Trimming removed 5 bases from V and 4 bases from J; junction bases left unmatched: 9. CDR1 is MNHNY and CDR2 is SVGAGI in the germline V gene (reference sequence).

The rearrangement links TRBV28 to TRBJ2-7; TRBD1 matches at 7 bases. The germline gives CDR1 MDHEN, CDR2 SYDVKM. After removal of 10 bases from V and 6 bases from J, the junction contained 6 bases not matched to a gene. The CDR3 totals 11 residues. The CDR3 protein is CAIDPGGEQYF. The DNA for the CDR3 is TGTGCCATCGACCCAGGGGGCGAGCAGTACTTC.

This clone has a count of ten or more. The rearrangement uses TRBV2 and TRBJ2-2, with 10 bases identical to TRBD2. The trim removed 9 bases at V and 7 bases at J, leaving 8 bases unmatched. Germline values: CDR1 SNHLY, CDR2 FYNNEI. There are 14 residues in the CDR3. CDR3: CASRKASGSGELFF. CDR3 coding DNA: TGTGCCAGTCGGAAGGCTAGCGGGAGCGGGGAGCTGTTTTTT. Looking up the rest from reference TRBV2 and TRBJ2-2 gives the full variable domain: EPEVTQTPSHQVTQMGQEVILRCVPISNHLYFYWYRQILGQKVEFLVSFYNNEISEKSEIFDDQFSVERPDGSNFTLKIRSTKLEDSAMYFCASRKASGSGELFFGEGSRLTVL.

The V and J genes are TRBV19 and TRBJ2-2; a weak D match, TRBD2 (5 bases). CDR3 length: 14 amino acids. Trimming took off 4 bases at V and 1 base at J, with 7 bases between the two ends. Per germline, CDR1 LNHDA and CDR2 SQIVND (reference sequence). The CDR3 sequence is CASSSGRNTGELFF. The CDR3 DNA is TGTGCCAGTAGTAGCGGGCGGAACACCGGGGAGCTGTTTTTT.